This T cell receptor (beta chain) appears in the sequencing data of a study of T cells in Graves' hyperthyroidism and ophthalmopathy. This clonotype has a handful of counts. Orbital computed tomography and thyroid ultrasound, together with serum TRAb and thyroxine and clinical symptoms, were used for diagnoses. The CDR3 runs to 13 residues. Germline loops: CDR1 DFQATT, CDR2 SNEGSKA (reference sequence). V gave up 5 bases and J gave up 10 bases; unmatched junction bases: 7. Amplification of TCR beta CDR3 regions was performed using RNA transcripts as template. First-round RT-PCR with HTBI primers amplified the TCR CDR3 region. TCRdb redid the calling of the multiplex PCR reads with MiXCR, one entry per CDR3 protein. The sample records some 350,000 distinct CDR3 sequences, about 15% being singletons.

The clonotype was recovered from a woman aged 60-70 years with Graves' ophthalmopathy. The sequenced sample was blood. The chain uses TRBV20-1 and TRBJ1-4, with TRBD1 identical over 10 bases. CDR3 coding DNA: TGCAGTGCTCCCGGGACAGGGGTGGGAAAACTGTTTTTT. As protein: CSAPGTGVGKLFF.